This entry lists 20 T cell receptor beta chains sequenced from one sample in a study of molecular identifiers for immune sequencing clone quantification. TCRdb processed the PCR reads anew with MiXCR; each CDR3 protein has one entry. In the table there are 88,000 or so distinct CDR3 sequences, roughly a fifth of which are singletons. Sequencing input: naive CD8+ T cells from blood, with Jurkat cell RNA spiked in. Subset here: FACS-sorted CD8+CD4-CCR7+CD45RA+ naive T cells. These receptors all come from a human donor in good health. Some libraries in this study had Jurkat cell RNA spiked in.

The table lists this clonotype with many counts. The CDR3, as DNA: TGTGCCAGCAGTTACTCGCTAGGGACAGCTTATGGCTACACCTTC. Translating gives CASSYSLGTAYGYTF. The J gene is TRBJ1-2, the V gene TRBV6-5; 7 bases match TRBD1. Per the germline V gene, CDR1 is MNHEY and CDR2 is SVGAGI. The V gene end was trimmed by 0 bases and the J gene end by 5 bases; junction bases not matched to a gene: 6. CDR3 length: 15 residues.

A few counts support this clonotype. The chain joins TRBV4-1 to TRBJ2-7; TRBD1 agrees at 8 bases. This CDR3 has 15 residues. Germline CDR1 is MGHRA and CDR2 is YSYEKL. With V trimmed by 0 bases and J by 3 bases, 4 bases remained unmatched. The CDR3 region has the DNA TGCGCCAGCAGCCAAGAGGACAGGGCCGGCTACGAGCAGTACTTC. It specifies CASSQEDRAGYEQYF.

This clonotype was detected ten times or more. The CDR3 is CSARESGQADYEQYF. Here the CDR3 DNA reads TGCAGTGCTAGAGAATCCGGACAGGCCGACTACGAGCAGTACTTC. This chain connects TRBV20-1 to TRBJ2-7; 7 positions match TRBD1. This CDR3 contains 15 residues. Germline CDR1 and CDR2: DFQATT and SNEGSKA (reference sequence). The V and J ends lost 0 bases and 3 bases, in that order; junction bases with no gene match: 8.

This clonotype was detected many times. The chain couples TRBV12-3 or TRBV12-4 to TRBJ2-2; TRBD1 matches 8 bases. The length of the CDR3 is 16 residues. V lost 6 bases to trimming and J lost 4 bases; unmatched junction nucleotides: 10. CDR3 DNA sequence: TGTGCCAGCAGAGATCAGGACAGGGACTCCACCGGGGAGCTGTTTTTT. Amino acids: CASRDQDRDSTGELFF.

The chain has TRBV27 and TRBJ2-7; weak D call: TRBD1 (6 bases). Germline-derived CDR1 and CDR2 are MNHEY and SMNVEV (reference sequence). The CDR3 sequence is 12 residues long. V gave up 7 bases and J gave up 5 bases, with 12 bases separating them. The CDR3 DNA follows: TGTGCCAGCACGGGACAAGCGGACGAGCAGTACTTC. It specifies CASTGQADEQYF.

On this clonotype itself: With a much larger clone just one base away, this may be a read error. This sequence joins TRBV6-5 and TRBJ2-3; 9 bases are a match to TRBD2. This CDR3 has 19 residues. Per germline, CDR1 MNHEY and CDR2 SVGAGI. The CDR3 here is CTSSPPGVAGGPSTDTQYF. The CDR3 region has the DNA TGTACCAGCAGTCCCCCGGGGGTGGCGGGAGGGCCTAGCACAGATACGCAGTATTTT.

This clonotype has more than one count but fewer than ten. This chain links TRBV11-3 with TRBJ2-1, with D perhaps matching TRBD1 (5 bases). Germline loops: CDR1 SGHNT, CDR2 YENEEA. The V and J ends lost 1 base and 0 bases respectively, with 10 bases between them. CDR3 length equals 16 residues. The CDR3 nucleotides are TGTGCCAGCAGCTTAGCCGGCAGGGTCTCCTACAATGAGCAGTTCTTC. Protein product: CASSLAGRVSYNEQFF. Supplemented by reference TRBV11-3 and TRBJ2-1, the full variable domain reads EAGVVQSPRYKIIEKKQPVAFWCNPISGHNTLYWYLQNLGQGPELLIRYENEEAVDDSQLPKDRFSAERLKGVDSTLKIQPAELGDSAVYLCASSLAGRVSYNEQFFGPGTRLTVL.

Turning to this clonotype: This sequence may be a read error, since a much larger clone differs from it by one base. The chain combines TRBV25-1 with TRBJ2-1; tentatively, D is TRBD1 (8 bases). This CDR3 has 16 residues. Trimming stripped 8 bases from V and 12 bases from J, with 29 bases between. In germline, CDR1 is MGHDK, CDR2 SYGVNS. CDR3 sequence (DNA): TGTGCCAGCGGAGCGGGGACAGGTCCGTTTTTTGATGGGCAGTTCTTC. Encoded protein: CASGAGTGPFFDGQFF.

Many counts were recorded for this clonotype. This chain links TRBV7-9 with TRBJ2-3; TRBD1 is a possible D gene (5 bases). Trimming took 0 bases from V and 2 from J, leaving 12 bases between them. CDR3 length equals 16 residues. The germline gives CDR1 SEHNR, CDR2 FQNEAQ (reference sequence). CDR3 residues: CASSLATRQSTDTQYF. The CDR3 DNA follows: TGTGCCAGCAGCTTAGCAACCCGACAGTCCACAGATACGCAGTATTTT.

The V gene is TRBV20-1, the J gene TRBJ2-7; D unclear. V dropped 1 base and J dropped 2 bases, with 9 bases sitting between them. The V gene's germline CDR1 is DFQATT and CDR2 SNEGSKA (reference sequence). This CDR3 comprises 13 residues. This chain's CDR3 is CSARVPFAYEQYF. The CDR3 DNA follows: TGCAGTGCTAGAGTGCCTTTTGCCTACGAGCAGTACTTC.

This clonotype was seen only a few times. The rearrangement joins TRBV7-9 to TRBJ2-7; D tentatively reads TRBD1 or TRBD2 (7 bases each). V was clipped by 6 bases and J by 6 bases, with 15 bases between them. The CDR3 is made up of 13 amino acids. The germline CDR1 and CDR2 sequences are SEHNR and FQNEAQ (reference sequence). CDR3 protein: CASSPTGEGEQYF. The CDR3 coding sequence is TGTGCCAGCAGTCCAACAGGGGAGGGCGAGCAGTACTTC.

This clonotype was counted at least ten times. The chain couples TRBV6-1 to TRBJ2-7, with D perhaps being TRBD1 or TRBD2 (5 bases each). This CDR3 has 10 amino acids. Germline loops: CDR1 MNHNS, CDR2 SASEGT. Trimming took off 8 bases at V and 4 bases at J, with 6 bases between the two ends. In DNA form, the CDR3 reads TGTGCCAGCGGGGGTTACGAGCAGTACTTC. Translating it yields CASGGYEQYF.

The V call is TRBV5-4, the J call TRBJ1-1; 9 bases match TRBD1. Per germline, CDR1 SGHNT and CDR2 YYREEE (reference sequence). V shed 3 bases and J 2 bases; nucleotides not matched to a gene: 2. The length of the CDR3 is 14 residues. CDR3 DNA sequence: TGTGCCAGCAGCTGGGGACAGGGTAACACTGAAGCTTTCTTT. Protein: CASSWGQGNTEAFF. The full variable domain, completed using reference TRBV5-4 and TRBJ1-1, is ETGVTQSPTHLIKTRGQQVTLRCSSQSGHNTVSWYQQALGQGPQFIFQYYREEENGRGNFPPRFSGLQFPNYSSELNVNALELDDSALYLCASSWGQGNTEAFFGQGTRLTVV.

The V call is TRBV6-5, the J call TRBJ2-5, with D possibly being TRBD1 (5 bases). The CDR3 has 15 residues. Germline-derived CDR1 and CDR2 are MNHEY and SVGAGI. Trimming cost V 0 bases and J 5 bases, with 13 bases left between them. CDR3: CASSYSEGVGETQYF. In nucleotides, the CDR3 is TGTGCCAGCAGTTACTCGGAAGGGGTTGGGGAGACCCAGTACTTC.

This chain connects TRBV29-1 to TRBJ2-2; tentative D call: TRBD1 (6 bases). This CDR3 contains 15 residues. From germline, CDR1 is SQVTM and CDR2 ANQGSEA. The V end was cut by 4 bases, the J end by 2 bases, with 14 bases between. The chain's CDR3 is CSVASPGHNTGELFF. CDR3 DNA: TGCAGCGTTGCGTCCCCGGGACACAACACCGGGGAGCTGTTTTTT.

This clonotype was seen many times. The chain combines TRBV28 with TRBJ2-3; TRBD1 matches at 7 bases. V shed 2 bases and J 1 base; nucleotides not matched to a gene: 6. Germline CDR1 and CDR2: MDHEN and SYDVKM. The CDR3 is made up of 16 amino acids. The CDR3 sequence: CASSLGTGAGTDTQYF. CDR3 sequence (DNA): TGTGCCAGCAGTTTAGGCACAGGGGCGGGCACAGATACGCAGTATTTT. Based on the CDR3 plus reference TRBV28 and TRBJ2-3, the full variable domain is DVKVTQSSRYLVKRTGEKVFLECVQDMDHENMFWYRQDPGLGLRLIYFSYDVKMKEKGDIPEGYSVSREKKERFSLILESASTNQTSMYLCASSLGTGAGTDTQYFGPGTRLTVL.

This clonotype was seen many times. The rearrangement joins TRBV6-5 to TRBJ2-7; possible D gene TRBD1, 6 bases. Trimming took 8 bases from V and 3 from J, leaving 14 bases between them. The germline V gene has CDR1 MNHEY and CDR2 SVGAGI. The CDR3 is 13 residues long. The CDR3 is CASGNRGHYEQYF. The DNA of the CDR3 is TGTGCCAGCGGGAATCGGGGACACTACGAGCAGTACTTC.

The chain carries TRBV12-3 or TRBV12-4 and TRBJ1-2, with D possibly matching TRBD1 (6 bases). The CDR3 consists of 12 residues. V gave up 6 bases and J gave up 8 bases, with 13 bases separating them. The DNA of the CDR3 is TGTGCCAGCAGGTTTGCAGGGGACGGCTACACCTTC. Encoded protein: CASRFAGDGYTF.

This clonotype has just a few counts. This sequence joins TRBV27 and TRBJ2-1; either TRBD1 or TRBD2 may supply D (6 bases each). Germline CDR1 MNHEY, CDR2 SMNVEV (reference sequence). The CDR3 totals 14 residues. The germline V and J ends were trimmed by 3 bases and 9 bases, with 15 bases remaining between them. CDR3 residues: CASSFHRDGGEQFF. As DNA, the CDR3 is TGTGCCAGCAGTTTTCACAGGGACGGGGGTGAGCAGTTCTTC.

Ten or more counts support this clonotype. V usage is TRBV7-9 and J usage is TRBJ2-5, with D unresolved. The CDR3 spans 15 residues. The germline CDR1 and CDR2 sequences are SEHNR and FQNEAQ (reference sequence). The germline V and J ends were trimmed by 1 base and 2 bases, with 11 bases remaining between them. The chain's CDR3 is CASSLGDGAQETQYF. Here the CDR3 DNA reads TGTGCCAGCAGCTTAGGAGATGGAGCACAAGAGACCCAGTACTTC.